The 3 T cell receptor beta chains below come from one sample, sequenced in a study of cytomegalovirus exposure and HLA in healthy donors listed by TCRdb under 2017. Library generation was performed with the immunoSEQ multiplex PCR assay. For the multiplex PCR, a mixture combining 60 forward primers for TCR Vbeta segments and 13 reverse primers for TCR Jbeta segments was used. TCRdb obtained this table from immuneACCESS and retained in-frame rearrangements with V and J assigned. These tables miss some clones; where compared with another copy, unresolved V genes account for less than half of the shortfall, and the remainder is unexplained. For this sample the table gives approximately 150,000 clones, of which about 76% were detected only once. The top ten hold roughly 4% of the sample. Sequencing input: PBMCs. All receptors derive from a human donor in good health.

The rearrangement joins TRBV5-4 to TRBJ1-1; weak D call: TRBD1 (6 bases). V lost 2 bases and J lost 1, with 12 bases in between. There are 15 residues in the CDR3. Per germline, CDR1 SGHNT and CDR2 YYREEE (reference sequence). The CDR3: CASSLSQGQNTEAFF. The CDR3 bases are TGTGCCAGCAGCTTATCGCAGGGACAGAACACTGAAGCTTTCTTT.

This clone showed up just once. In DNA form, the CDR3 reads TGCGCCAGCAGCCAAGTTGAGGAACAGCCCCAGCATTTT. Protein: CASSQVEEQPQHF. This sequence joins TRBV4-1 and TRBJ1-5; D is ambiguous. Trimming removed 1 base from V and 7 bases from J, with 8 bases in between. The germline gives CDR1 MGHRA, CDR2 YSYEKL. The CDR3 runs 13 residues.

The table lists this clone with a few counts. The chain carries TRBV13 and TRBJ2-5; TRBD2 might be the D (6 bases). Per the germline V gene, CDR1 is PRHDT and CDR2 is FYEKMQ (reference sequence). Trimming stripped 5 bases from V and 5 bases from J, with 12 bases between. This CDR3 spans 13 amino acids. In DNA form, the CDR3 reads TGTGCCAGCAGCCTTGGACTACAGGAGACCCAGTACTTC. It codes for CASSLGLQETQYF.